These 19 T cell receptor beta chains were sequenced from one sample in a study of shared clonotypes between healthy human individuals. Measured with immunoSEQ multiplex PCR; TCRdb has only the in-frame clones, and not every one. This table holds 2,500,000 or so clones, 93% found once. Material: naive CD4+ T cells from PBMCs. Specified subset: CD45RA+ positively selected. All receptors come from a man younger than 30 in good health. Some clones in this sample may be carry-over from other donors' samples.

The chain employs TRBV6-6 and TRBJ1-4; maybe TRBD1 (5 bases). Germline V gene lookup returns CDR1 MNHNY and CDR2 SVGAGI (reference sequence). This CDR3 comprises 14 residues. V lost 6 bases to trimming and J lost 5 bases, with 13 bases between them. CDR3: CASRDGGGNEKLFF. The CDR3 DNA sequence: TGTGCCAGCAGGGATGGGGGGGGAAATGAAAAACTGTTTTTT.

Concerning this clone itself: This sample also contains other DNA sequences that code for the same CDR3. V usage is TRBV6-1 and J usage is TRBJ2-7, with D unresolved. V gave up 4 bases and J gave up 4 bases, with 8 bases separating them. CDR3 length: 12 residues. Germline assignment: CDR1 MNHNS and CDR2 SASEGT. In DNA form, the CDR3 reads TGTGCCAGCAGTGGTAGGCGTTACGAGCAGTACTTC. Translation: CASSGRRYEQYF.

The chain has TRBV5-4 and TRBJ1-6; D is uncertain. Germline V lookup: CDR1 SGHNT, CDR2 YYREEE (reference sequence). This CDR3 has 13 amino acids. The ends were cut back, 4 bases at V and 5 bases at J, with 7 bases in the middle. CDR3 DNA sequence: TGTGCCAGCAGCCGGCAGGATAATTCACCCCTCCACTTT. It specifies CASSRQDNSPLHF.

The rearrangement links TRBV7-2 to TRBJ1-1, with a tentative D call TRBD1 (5 bases). CDR3 length equals 14 residues. Trimming stripped 6 bases from V and 0 bases from J, with 11 bases between. Germline-derived CDR1 and CDR2 are SGHTA and FQGNSA. The CDR3 DNA reads as TGTGCCAGCAGATTGGGACGGATGAACACTGAAGCTTTCTTT. It yields the protein CASRLGRMNTEAFF. The whole variable domain, filled in from reference TRBV7-2 and TRBJ1-1, reads GAGVSQSPSNKVTEKGKDVELRCDPISGHTALYWYRQSLGQGLEFLIYFQGNSAPDKSGLPSDRFSAERTGGSVSTLTIQRTQQEDSAVYLCASRLGRMNTEAFFGQGTRLTVV.

The chain has TRBV4-2 and TRBJ1-2; 7 bases match TRBD1. CDR1 and CDR2 (germline): LGHNA, YNFKEQ. CDR3 length equals 17 residues. With 0 bases clipped from V and 4 bases from J, the junction kept 11 bases outside the gene matches. The CDR3 sequence: CASSQEARGRGTYGYTF. As DNA, the CDR3 is TGTGCCAGCAGCCAAGAAGCGAGGGGCAGGGGGACCTATGGCTACACCTTC.

This chain joins TRBV27 and TRBJ2-1; 14 positions match TRBD2. V was pared by 5 bases and J by 7 bases, with 10 bases of the junction left unmatched. The CDR3 is 17 residues long. Germline V CDR1 and CDR2: MNHEY, SMNVEV (reference sequence). Written as DNA, the CDR3 is TGTGCCAGCAGTGCCCCCCCGGGACTAGCGGGAGAAAATGAGCAGTTCTTC. It yields the protein CASSAPPGLAGENEQFF.

The chain joins TRBV4-3 to TRBJ2-5; 12 positions match TRBD2. This CDR3 spans 18 amino acids. Germline lookup yields CDR1 LGHNA and CDR2 YSLEER. V gave up 0 bases and J gave up 5 bases; unmatched junction bases: 10. In DNA form, the CDR3 reads TGCGCCAGCAGCCAAGAAATTGGCCTAGCGGGAGGGCCGGAGACCCAGTACTTC. Amino acids: CASSQEIGLAGGPETQYF.

CDR3 loop: CASSHRFLRRGRHPEAFF. The CDR3 bases are TGTGCCAGCAGCCACCGTTTCCTTCGACGTGGGCGACACCCTGAAGCTTTCTTT. The chain has TRBV5-5 and TRBJ1-1; no clear D gene. The CDR3 is made up of 18 amino acids. The germline V and J ends were trimmed by 4 bases and 6 bases, with 28 bases remaining between them. Germline lookup yields CDR1 SGHKS and CDR2 YYEKEE (reference sequence).

The gene calls are TRBV7-9 and TRBJ1-2, with TRBD1 as a possible D gene (6 bases). CDR1 and CDR2 from the germline V gene are SEHNR and FQNEAQ (reference sequence). The CDR3 runs to 13 residues. V gave up 5 bases and J gave up 5 bases, with 12 bases separating them. In DNA, the CDR3 is TGTGCCAGCAGCCACCAGGACAGTTATGGCTACACCTTC. Encoded protein: CASSHQDSYGYTF.

V gene TRBV2 combines with J gene TRBJ2-2, with D possibly matching TRBD1 (6 bases). From germline, CDR1 is SNHLY and CDR2 FYNNEI. The CDR3 loop spans 14 amino acids. Trimming removed 7 bases from V and 2 bases from J, with 11 bases in between. The CDR3 spells CASILDSNTGELFF. The CDR3 DNA follows: TGTGCCAGCATTCTGGACAGTAACACCGGGGAGCTGTTTTTT.

The chain combines TRBV5-3 with TRBJ2-3; unclear D gene. TRBV5-3 is treated as an ORF (open reading frame) with a function not yet certain. The CDR3 totals 14 residues. V shed 5 bases and J shed 5 bases, with 15 bases lying between them. In DNA form, the CDR3 reads TGTGCCAGAAGTGGGTCTCGAATTAGAGATACGCAGTATTTT. It specifies CARSGSRIRDTQYF.

The chain has TRBV5-1 and TRBJ1-3, with TRBD1 identical over 9 bases. Germline CDR1 reads SGHRS; CDR2 reads YFSETQ. CDR3 length equals 16 residues. V dropped 1 base and J dropped 1; count of bases not matched to a gene: 3. The CDR3 DNA reads TGCGCCAGCAGCTTGCCCGGGACAGGGTCTGGAAACACCATATATTTT. It codes for CASSLPGTGSGNTIYF.

This clone was recorded once. This chain connects TRBV28 to TRBJ2-7; TRBD1 is a possible D gene (6 bases). V lost 5 bases and J lost 4, with 18 bases in between. This CDR3 comprises 15 residues. The germline CDR1 and CDR2 sequences are MDHEN and SYDVKM. DNA for the CDR3: TGTGCCAGCAGTAGACCCGGGACAACGGGGTACGAGCAGTACTTC. This encodes CASSRPGTTGYEQYF.

This clone was seen only a few times. CDR3: CASRVPEAFF. DNA for the CDR3: TGTGCCAGCAGAGTTCCTGAAGCTTTCTTT. This rearrangement joins TRBV27 to TRBJ1-1; D is unresolved. CDR3 length: 10 amino acids. V shed 6 bases and J shed 6 bases, with 5 bases lying between them. Looked up from germline, CDR1 is MNHEY and CDR2 is SMNVEV (reference sequence).

This chain joins TRBV6-1 and TRBJ2-7; 7 positions match TRBD2. Germline trimming cut 0 bases from V and 0 bases from J; bases unmatched to any gene: 2. Looked up from germline, CDR1 is MNHNS and CDR2 is SASEGT. The CDR3 contains 15 residues. The CDR3 coding sequence is TGTGCCAGCAGTGAAGCGAGCGGGGTCTCCTACGAGCAGTACTTC. Amino acid sequence: CASSEASGVSYEQYF.

The CDR3 loop reads CASTPGAYEQYF. The CDR3 bases are TGTGCCAGCACCCCGGGAGCCTACGAGCAGTACTTC. This sequence joins TRBV6-1 and TRBJ2-7; tentative D call: TRBD2 (6 bases). The CDR3 covers 12 residues. V shed 7 bases and J shed 2 bases, with 9 bases lying between them. CDR1 and CDR2 (germline): MNHNS, SASEGT.

V is TRBV6-6 and J is TRBJ1-1; 10 nucleotides match TRBD1. Trimming at V came to 0 bases and at J to 3 bases, leaving 1 base not matched to a gene. The germline CDR1 and CDR2 sequences are MNHNY and SVGAGI (reference sequence). This CDR3 spans 15 amino acids. CDR3 sequence: CASSYSDRGDTEAFF. CDR3 nucleotide sequence: TGTGCCAGCAGTTACTCGGACAGGGGGGACACTGAAGCTTTCTTT.

The rearrangement uses TRBV7-2 and TRBJ1-2, with 9 nucleotides matching TRBD1. V lost 7 bases and J lost 6; bases outside the gene matches: 9. This CDR3 is built from 14 residues. CDR1 is SGHTA, CDR2 FQGNSA, per germline. CDR3 protein: CASTRTGASDGYTF. CDR3 sequence (DNA): TGTGCCAGCACCCGGACAGGGGCGAGCGATGGCTACACCTTC. Complete variable domain (other parts from reference TRBV7-2 and TRBJ1-2): GAGVSQSPSNKVTEKGKDVELRCDPISGHTALYWYRQSLGQGLEFLIYFQGNSAPDKSGLPSDRFSAERTGGSVSTLTIQRTQQEDSAVYLCASTRTGASDGYTFGSGTRLTVV.

The chain recombines TRBV6-1 with TRBJ1-3; no clear D gene. V gave up 3 bases and J gave up 0 bases, with 9 bases separating them. This CDR3 region has 15 residues. CDR1 MNHNS and CDR2 SASEGT come from the germline V gene. The CDR3 DNA reads TGTGCCAGCAGTGACGCAGGATACTCTGGAAACACCATATATTTT. This sequence encodes CASSDAGYSGNTIYF.